Listed below are T cell receptor beta chains from one sample, sequenced in a study of blood T cell repertoires in COVID-19. Repertoires were generated with immunoSEQ multiplex PCR, while TCRdb's copy carries only in-frame clones and drops some. The data show 200,000 to 250,000 clones, approximately 80% seen once. Sample: peripheral blood. These receptors were obtained from a young woman with acute or convalescent COVID-19. Both conserved end residues are part of each CDR3. Fields, in order: V gene, J gene, D gene, clone size, CDR3 DNA, CDR3 protein. The D gene is left open where the match is weak. Clone size is stated in some rows and not others, as once, few, many or a class when expanded.

v_call: TRBV7-2; j_call: TRBJ1-5; d_call: .; clone_size: .; cdr3_nt: TGTGCCAGCAGCTTAGTTGGGACTGATAGCAATCAGCCCCAGCATTTT; cdr3_aa: CASSLVGTDSNQPQHF
v_call: TRBV28; j_call: TRBJ2-1; d_call: .; clone_size: .; cdr3_nt: TGTGCCAGCAGTTTACACTCACGGGATCCCGCCTACAATGAGCAGTTCTTC; cdr3_aa: CASSLHSRDPAYNEQFF
v_call: TRBV5-6; j_call: TRBJ2-7; d_call: TRBD1; clone_size: .; cdr3_nt: TGTGCCAGCAGTATGCGGGACAGGGGGGCCTACGAGCAGTACTTC; cdr3_aa: CASSMRDRGAYEQYF
v_call: TRBV4-2; j_call: TRBJ1-4; d_call: .; clone_size: few; cdr3_nt: TGTGCCAGCAGCCAAATGGGGGGGACGGGAACTAATGAAAAACTGTTTTTT; cdr3_aa: CASSQMGGTGTNEKLFF
v_call: TRBV6-6; j_call: TRBJ2-2; d_call: .; clone_size: .; cdr3_nt: TGTGCCACCCCAGGGATAAACACCGGGGAGCTGTTTTTT; cdr3_aa: CATPGINTGELFF
v_call: TRBV4-3; j_call: TRBJ2-1; d_call: TRBD2; clone_size: .; cdr3_nt: TGCGCCAGCAGCCAGACCGGGACTAGCACGTACAATGAGCAGTTCTTC; cdr3_aa: CASSQTGTSTYNEQFF
v_call: TRBV28; j_call: TRBJ2-7; d_call: TRBD1; clone_size: .; cdr3_nt: TGTGCCAGCTGTAGGACAGGGCGGTACGAGCAGTACTTC; cdr3_aa: CASCRTGRYEQYF
v_call: TRBV6-5; j_call: TRBJ2-3; d_call: .; clone_size: .; cdr3_nt: TGTGCCAGCAGCCAGAATACAGATACGCAGTATTTT; cdr3_aa: CASSQNTDTQYF
v_call: TRBV30; j_call: TRBJ1-6; d_call: .; clone_size: .; cdr3_nt: TGTGCCTGGGACAGCTCCTATAATTCACCCCTCCACTTT; cdr3_aa: CAWDSSYNSPLHF
v_call: TRBV24-1; j_call: TRBJ1-2; d_call: .; clone_size: .; cdr3_nt: TGTGCCACCAGTGATTGGTCAGATTCTAACTATGGCTACACCTTC; cdr3_aa: CATSDWSDSNYGYTF
v_call: TRBV11-2; j_call: TRBJ2-1; d_call: .; clone_size: few; cdr3_nt: TGTGCCAGCAGCTCCTTGGGGGGCGGGAGTATGGGTAATGAGCAGTTCTTC; cdr3_aa: CASSSLGGGSMGNEQFF
v_call: TRBV19; j_call: TRBJ1-6; d_call: TRBD1; clone_size: .; cdr3_nt: TGTGCCAGTAGTATACCTCCAGGACAGGGATGGAATTCACCCCTCTACTTT; cdr3_aa: CASSIPPGQGWNSPLYF
v_call: TRBV6-5; j_call: TRBJ1-1; d_call: TRBD1; clone_size: .; cdr3_nt: TGTGCCAGCATCGGACAGGCCCTGAGAGCTTTCTTT; cdr3_aa: CASIGQALRAFF
v_call: TRBV11-2; j_call: TRBJ1-5; d_call: .; clone_size: many; cdr3_nt: TGTGCCAGCAGCTTCCGGGATCAGCCCCAGCATTTT; cdr3_aa: CASSFRDQPQHF
v_call: TRBV7-2; j_call: TRBJ2-7; d_call: TRBD2; clone_size: .; cdr3_nt: TGTGCCAGCAGCTTAGGTGCTAGCGGGAGTTCCTACGAGCAGTACTTC; cdr3_aa: CASSLGASGSSYEQYF
v_call: TRBV29-1; j_call: TRBJ2-1; d_call: TRBD2; clone_size: .; cdr3_nt: TGCAGCGTTCGAGAGCGGGAGAGTCGGAATGAGCAGTTCTTC; cdr3_aa: CSVRERESRNEQFF
v_call: TRBV4-2; j_call: TRBJ2-7; d_call: .; clone_size: many; cdr3_nt: TGTGCCAGCAGCCAAGAATCCGAGTCCTCCTACGAGCAGTACTTC; cdr3_aa: CASSQESESSYEQYF
v_call: TRBV6-2/TRBV6-3; j_call: TRBJ1-2; d_call: TRBD1; clone_size: .; cdr3_nt: TGTGCCAGCAGTTTCGGACAGGGGCCTAGTGGCTACACCTTC; cdr3_aa: CASSFGQGPSGYTF
v_call: TRBV9; j_call: TRBJ2-3; d_call: .; clone_size: .; cdr3_nt: TGTGCCAGCAGCGTAGGTTGGGGGGGCGGACCTAGCACAGATACGCAGTATTTT; cdr3_aa: CASSVGWGGGPSTDTQYF
v_call: TRBV7-6; j_call: TRBJ2-1; d_call: TRBD2; clone_size: .; cdr3_nt: TGTGCCAGCAGCTTAGGCCCTTTTAAGCGGGAGGGGGACAATGAGCAGTTCTTC; cdr3_aa: CASSLGPFKREGDNEQFF
v_call: TRBV3-1/TRBV3-2; j_call: TRBJ2-6; d_call: .; clone_size: .; cdr3_nt: TGTGCCTGCAGCCATGGGGGGTCCCTCGCGCGCGGGGCCAACGTCCTGACTTTC; cdr3_aa: CACSHGGSLARGANVLTF
v_call: TRBV9; j_call: TRBJ1-2; d_call: .; clone_size: .; cdr3_nt: TGTGCCAGCAGCCCCGACAGCCCCGTACTTAACTATGGCTACACCTTC; cdr3_aa: CASSPDSPVLNYGYTF